The 5 T cell receptor beta chains presented below share a single source sample, sequenced in a study of blood T cell repertoires in COVID-19 (dated by TCRdb to the early 2020s). The receptor library was made with the immunoSEQ multiplex PCR assay. TCRdb obtained this table from immuneACCESS and retained in-frame rearrangements with V and J assigned. These tables miss some clones; where compared with another copy, unresolved V genes account for less than half of the shortfall, and the remainder is unexplained. Across this sample there are over 90,000 clones, with roughly four fifths seen only once. Of the sample, 8.5% to 10% falls within the top ten clones. The sample taken for sequencing was peripheral blood. These receptors were taken from a man aged 40-49 years with active or convalescent COVID-19.

The genes are TRBV10-2 and TRBJ2-7; D gene ambiguous. There are 13 residues in the CDR3. Germline V gene data show CDR1 as WSHSY and CDR2 as SAAADI. Trimming took off 3 bases at V and 2 bases at J, with 8 bases between the two ends. The CDR3 region is CASSEQIPYEQYF. CDR3 sequence (DNA): TGCGCCAGCAGTGAACAGATACCCTACGAGCAGTACTTC.

The V call is TRBV7-2, the J call TRBJ1-3; a possible D gene is TRBD1 (6 bases). Germline lookup yields CDR1 SGHTA and CDR2 FQGNSA. The germline V and J ends were trimmed by 4 bases and 2 bases, with 15 bases remaining between them. The CDR3 totals 16 residues. This CDR3 is CASSSSMTGTGNTIYF. Written as DNA, the CDR3 is TGTGCCAGCAGCTCCTCAATGACAGGCACTGGAAACACCATATATTTT.

The chain recombines TRBV18 with TRBJ1-1; 7 bases are a match to TRBD1. Germline CDR1 is KGHSH and CDR2 is LQKENI. This CDR3 has 14 residues. The V segment lost 2 bases and the J segment 6 bases; nucleotides outside the gene matches: 6. CDR3 DNA: TGTGCCAGCTCACCAGACCTCACAGGGGCTGAAGCTTTCTTT. The encoded protein is CASSPDLTGAEAFF. Together with reference TRBV18 and TRBJ1-1, the CDR3 gives the full variable domain: NAGVMQNPRHLVRRRGQEARLRCSPMKGHSHVYWYRQLPEEGLKFMVYLQKENIIDESGMPKERFSAEFPKEGPSILRIQQVVRGDSAAYFCASSPDLTGAEAFFGQGTRLTVV.

V is TRBV7-8 and J is TRBJ1-5, with no clear D. The CDR3 sequence is 15 residues long. V lost 1 base to trimming and J lost 5 bases, with 12 bases between them. Germline-derived CDR1 and CDR2 are SGHVS and FQNEAQ. The CDR3 spells CASSLGAGGDQPQHF. The CDR3 DNA reads TGTGCCAGCAGCTTAGGGGCCGGAGGAGATCAGCCCCAGCATTTT.

The chain recombines TRBV25-1 with TRBJ1-1, with 10 nucleotides matching TRBD1. Germline values: CDR1 MGHDK, CDR2 SYGVNS. The CDR3 contains 15 residues. Trimming at V came to 7 bases and at J to 1 base, leaving 6 bases not matched to a gene. In DNA, the CDR3 is TGTGCCAGCAAAGAGACAGGGGGCAAGAACACTGAAGCTTTCTTT. Residues: CASKETGGKNTEAFF.